This TCR beta chain was retrieved from a study of CD8 T cells in Susac syndrome (dated by TCRdb to between 2017 and 2020). In terms of the full investigation: Among the Susac syndrome patients who were sequenced, clinically active disease was present in about six and clinical remission was observed in roughly eight. At blood withdrawal, Susac syndrome patients were therapy-naive, treated with corticosteroids (with IVIg additionally given to some), or treated with IVIg alone. Whether CD8+ T cell activation and differentiation in Susac syndrome was antigen driven was tested using repertoire sequencing. Clonality of the CD8+ T cell repertoire was compared between over ten healthy donors, some 14 Susac syndrome patients and under 16 multiple sclerosis patients. Study-level results and caveats: Clonal expansion was observed in Susac syndrome CD8+ repertoires, with the highest expansion in CD8+ TEMRA cells and greater expansion in clinically active than in remitting patients. Looking at Susac-specific public clones, the researchers identified about 15 in the total CD8+ repertoire and roughly 5 in the CD8+ TEMRA repertoire. The number of individuals in the TCR sequencing and HLA analysis was recognized as being relatively small.

This clonotype was seen only once. There is no known antigen for this receptor. No base quality information exists; no much larger clone differs at one position. Just one read gives weak support. The CDR3, cysteine through phenylalanine, is 14 amino acids long. Left in the record is the CDR3 DNA by itself, 42 bases read in frame from the first base. Ends trimmed: V by 1 base, J by 4 bases; bases unmatched to a gene: 2. CDR1 and CDR2 were assigned from the germline V gene as LGHNT and FRNRAP. Peripheral blood CD8+ and CD4+ T cells from healthy donors, Susac syndrome patients and multiple sclerosis patients were profiled using high-throughput TCR beta sequencing. Susac syndrome patients met recently defined diagnostic criteria for definite or probable disease. Bulk CD8+ and CD4+ T cells were purified by magnetic negative isolation, while CD8+ TEMRA cells were enriched using FACS. Blood was drawn into EDTA tubes, processed within 24 hours, and PBMCs were isolated by density gradient centrifugation. PBMCs intended for TCR sequencing were cryopreserved in liquid nitrogen and were subsequently thawed in a 37 degrees C water bath. The sorted or isolated CD4+, CD8+ and CD8+ TEMRA cells had a purity of 90% or higher.

RNA was extracted with the RNeasy kit and roughly 0.45 to 1 ug was reverse transcribed using random hexamers. TCR beta CDR3 regions were amplified with the immunoSEQ multiplex PCR assay covering 54 Vbeta and 13 Jbeta segments. To correct PCR amplification bias, a synthetic template baseline was used for both primer optimization and computational correction. Under the source paper's analysis protocol: Reads were assigned to V, D and J genes according to IMGT and analyzed in immunoSEQ Analyzer, with only productive sequences retained. To calculate clonality, Shannon entropy was normalized by log2 of the number of productive unique sequences and then subtracted from one. Public and private clones were assessed among the 100 most prevalent clones of each patient and control. Clones were defined as Susac-specific if absent from the healthy and MS cohorts, from 1052 published viral clones and from other ImmuneACCESS disease sequences. TCRdb redid the processing of the public reads, applying fastp at Q25 and MiXCR, and retained in-frame beta chains. Rows matching on CDR3 protein sequence are summarized as one entry with the most common DNA and genes. The V and J calls were determined by TCRdb, not by the authors. The sample table contains 95,000 to 150,000 distinct CDR3 sequences; only one count was recorded for roughly 94% of them. The ten top clones hold 0.28% of the sample.

The specimen sequenced was CD8+ T cells from PBMCs. The V and J segments used are TRBV12-5 and TRBJ1-2; 8 central bases correspond to TRBD1. The TCR was taken from a human donor with Susac syndrome. The CDR3 protein sequence reads: CASGLAGQVYGYTF. The sequenced DNA is TGTGCTAGTGGTTTGGCGGGACAGGTCTATGGCTACACCTTC.